This T cell receptor (beta chain) was found in a study of regulatory T cells in long-lasting Graves disease. General study results and limits: Less diverse TCR repertoires were seen in persistent Graves' patients than in newly diagnosed ones. New patients shared fewer public clonotypes (around 970) than persistent patients did (2,741). There were preferences for TRBV28, TRBJ1-2 and TRBJ2-5 in persistent disease.

Time point given: persistent/refractory GD, antithyroid drugs over 5 years with positive TRAb. After RNA was extracted from PBMCs, the TCR library was made from it. Details on this clonotype: Its antigen is not known.

Germline loops: CDR1 SGHTA, CDR2 FQGNSA. Trimming took 0 bases from V and 8 from J, leaving 11 bases between them. The CDR3 loop spans 15 amino acids. Building the TCR beta libraries relied on iRepertoire HTBI primers, and CDR3 regions underwent Arm-PCR. MiXCR was run by TCRdb on the multiplex PCR reads, yielding one entry per CDR3 protein. The sample lists roughly 430,000 distinct CDR3 sequences, 21% seen once, with more than 13% in the top ten. The V and J genes are TRBV7-2 and TRBJ1-6; D remains unclear. The sequencing here drew on peripheral blood mononuclear cells (PBMCs), taken when the disease was refractory, from a patient treated with antithyroid drugs. The receptor comes from a female donor with Graves disease. The CDR3 region is CASSLAPVQYSPLHF. The CDR3 DNA sequence: TGTGCCAGCAGCTTAGCCCCCGTACAGTATTCACCCCTCCACTTT. Full variable domain (rest looked up from reference TRBV7-2 and TRBJ1-6): GAGVSQSPSNKVTEKGKDVELRCDPISGHTALYWYRQSLGQGLEFLIYFQGNSAPDKSGLPSDRFSAERTGGSVSTLTIQRTQQEDSAVYLCASSLAPVQYSPLHFGNGTRLTVT.